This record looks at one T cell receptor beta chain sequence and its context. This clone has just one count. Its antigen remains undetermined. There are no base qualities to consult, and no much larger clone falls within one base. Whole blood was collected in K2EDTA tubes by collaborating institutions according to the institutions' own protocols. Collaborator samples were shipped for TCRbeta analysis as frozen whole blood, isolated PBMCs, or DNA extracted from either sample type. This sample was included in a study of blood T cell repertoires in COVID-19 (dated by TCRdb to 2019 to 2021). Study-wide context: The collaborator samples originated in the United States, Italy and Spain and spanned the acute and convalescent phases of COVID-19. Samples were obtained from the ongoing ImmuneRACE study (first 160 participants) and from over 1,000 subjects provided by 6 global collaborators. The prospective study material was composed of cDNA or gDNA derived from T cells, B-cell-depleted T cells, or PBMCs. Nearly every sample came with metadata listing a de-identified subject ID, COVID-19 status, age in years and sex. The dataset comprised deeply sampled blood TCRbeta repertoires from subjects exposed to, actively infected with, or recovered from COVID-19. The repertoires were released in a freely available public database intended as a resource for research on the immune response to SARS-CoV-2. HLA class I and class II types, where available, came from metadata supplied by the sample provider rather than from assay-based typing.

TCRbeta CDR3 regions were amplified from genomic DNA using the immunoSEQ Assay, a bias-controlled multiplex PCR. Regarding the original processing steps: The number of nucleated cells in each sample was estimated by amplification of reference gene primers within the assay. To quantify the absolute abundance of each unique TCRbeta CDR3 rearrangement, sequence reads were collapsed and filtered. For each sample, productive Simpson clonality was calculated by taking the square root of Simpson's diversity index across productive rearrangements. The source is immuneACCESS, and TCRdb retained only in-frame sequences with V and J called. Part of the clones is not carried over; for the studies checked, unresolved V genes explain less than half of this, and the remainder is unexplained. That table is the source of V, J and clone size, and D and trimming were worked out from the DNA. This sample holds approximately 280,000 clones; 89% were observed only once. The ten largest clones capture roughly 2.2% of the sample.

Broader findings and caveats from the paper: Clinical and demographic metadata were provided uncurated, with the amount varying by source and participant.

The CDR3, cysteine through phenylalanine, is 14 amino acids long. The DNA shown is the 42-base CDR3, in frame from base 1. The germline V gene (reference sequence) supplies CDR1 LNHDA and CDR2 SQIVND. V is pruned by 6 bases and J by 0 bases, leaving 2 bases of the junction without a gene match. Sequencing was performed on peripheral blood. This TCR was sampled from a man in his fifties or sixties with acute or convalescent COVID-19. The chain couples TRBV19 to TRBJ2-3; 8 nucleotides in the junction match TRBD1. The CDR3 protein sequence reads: CASRGTGSTDTQYF. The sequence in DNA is TGTGCCAGTAGGGGGACAGGTAGCACAGATACGCAGTATTTT.